A selection of T cell receptor beta chains follows, all from one sample in a study of Ad26.COV2.S vaccination and SARS-CoV-2 variants. The method was immunoSEQ multiplex PCR; TCRdb's version includes in-frame clones alone and lacks a portion of them. This table holds roughly 380,000 clones, roughly 84% found once. Material: peripheral blood, obtained in a trial of Ad26.COV2.S vaccine versus placebo. The receptors were gathered from a person between 18 and 65 years old who received the Ad26.COV2.S COVID-19 vaccine or a placebo. Each CDR3 is given without its conserved first and last residue.

v_call	j_call	cdr3_aa
TRBV27	TRBJ2-2	ASTLGGAGELF
TRBV5-1	TRBJ1-5	ARDRGANQPQH
TRBV6-2/TRBV6-3	TRBJ2-4	ASSYPLGKAKNIQY
TRBV5-1	TRBJ1-2	ASSLDRGHGYT
TRBV6-2/TRBV6-3	TRBJ1-5	ASSSQRGSNQPQH
TRBV12-3/TRBV12-4	TRBJ1-2	ASSLRRGRGYT
TRBV6-6	TRBJ2-1	ASRAAGNEQF
TRBV30	TRBJ1-2	AWSVGSRAYGYT
TRBV7-3	TRBJ2-3	ASSPGVTWGTDTQY
TRBV7-9	TRBJ1-2	ASSSNSDRRANYGYT
TRBV7-6	TRBJ1-1	ASSSQGNINTEAF
TRBV9	TRBJ2-3	ASSVDGTAGAYSDTQY
TRBV30	TRBJ2-3	AWSVSRSTDTQY
TRBV3-1/TRBV3-2	TRBJ1-2	ASSQERVSGYT
TRBV18	TRBJ1-1	ASSPGLNTEAF
TRBV11-1	TRBJ2-7	ASSLMLDGEQY
TRBV7-2	TRBJ2-5	ASSLERQETQY
TRBV7-9	TRBJ2-5	ASSALQGGETQY
TRBV6-1	TRBJ1-1	ASSEGAVEAF
TRBV4-2	TRBJ1-3	ASSPTGGDSGNTIY
TRBV7-3	TRBJ2-7	ASSLDPGSYEQY
TRBV27	TRBJ2-4	ASSSFTTRFLQNIQY
TRBV4-1	TRBJ1-1	ASSQDWAGGRTEAF
TRBV3-1/TRBV3-2	TRBJ1-3	ASSRAGVAARSTGNTIY
TRBV7-9	TRBJ1-5	ASSLEAAQPQH
TRBV4-2	TRBJ2-3	ASSQDTAGTDTQY
TRBV7-2	TRBJ1-4	ASSLSGDEKLF
TRBV5-8	TRBJ2-5	ASSWDLETQY
TRBV27	TRBJ1-1	ASSFQGQNTEAF
TRBV5-1	TRBJ2-3	ASKGENTDTQY
TRBV5-1	TRBJ1-1	ASSSQNIRSTEAF
TRBV14	TRBJ1-2	ASSRSGPIKPYGYT
TRBV5-1	TRBJ1-2	ASSTRAGTAIFNYGYT
TRBV2	TRBJ2-2	ASKMTVNTGELF
TRBV7-9	TRBJ2-1	ASSLASHSYNEQF
TRBV30	TRBJ1-1	AHTTGFRSGAF
TRBV5-1	TRBJ2-2	ASSLEFGGRSGELF
TRBV29-1	TRBJ2-2	SVENGGSGELF
TRBV27	TRBJ2-2	ASSLWSQASELF
TRBV5-5	TRBJ1-2	ASSLRTGGRNNYGYT
TRBV7-9	TRBJ1-2	ASSLARGTGYT